Presented here are 24 T cell receptor beta chains from one specimen sequenced in a study of naive and memory T cell subsets. Both TRBC1 and TRBC2 were covered by a beta constant-region primer of two equimolar oligonucleotides. Nested alpha and beta constant-region primers with the SP2 primer drove four PCR rounds on ligated cDNA. TCRdb re-called the UMI-ligation and nested PCR reads with MiXCR, one entry per CDR3 protein. Of about 150,000 distinct CDR3 sequences in the sample, roughly 23% were seen once. Study observations and caveats: Naive repertoires, especially CD8, held a few larger clonotypes, possibly memory cells re-expressing CD45RA.

Their antigens are not known. The sequenced material came from naive CD4+ T cells from blood. All receptors come from a human donor in good health.

The table lists this clonotype with many counts. The rearrangement joins TRBV11-2 to TRBJ2-3; 11 positions match TRBD2. This CDR3 is built from 20 residues. With 3 bases clipped from V and 3 bases from J, the junction kept 17 bases outside the gene matches. The germline V gene has CDR1 SGHAT and CDR2 FQNNGV. The CDR3: CASSFFISGTSGRVTDTQYF. The CDR3 DNA is TGTGCCAGCAGCTTCTTTATTTCAGGGACTAGCGGAAGAGTGACAGATACGCAGTATTTT. The full variable domain, its missing parts supplied by reference TRBV11-2 and TRBJ2-3, is EAGVAQSPRYKIIEKRQSVAFWCNPISGHATLYWYQQILGQGPKLLIQFQNNGVVDDSQLPKDRFSAERLKGVDSTLKIQPAKLEDSAVYLCASSFFISGTSGRVTDTQYFGPGTRLTVL.

The V call is TRBV13, the J call TRBJ1-3; the D gene is possibly TRBD1 (5 bases). The CDR3 contains 16 residues. Germline V gene lookup returns CDR1 PRHDT and CDR2 FYEKMQ (reference sequence). V lost 6 bases, J lost 0 bases, and 15 bases lay in between. Here the CDR3 reads CASSAWGISSGNTIYF. Written as DNA, the CDR3 is TGTGCCAGCAGTGCCTGGGGGATTTCCTCTGGAAACACCATATATTTT. Together with reference TRBV13 and TRBJ1-3, the CDR3 gives the full variable domain: AAGVIQSPRHLIKEKRETATLKCYPIPRHDTVYWYQQGPGQDPQFLISFYEKMQSDKGSIPDRFSAQQFSDYHSELNMSSLELGDSALYFCASSAWGISSGNTIYFGEGSWLTVV.

This clonotype came up a few times. The rearrangement links TRBV7-6 to TRBJ2-5; TRBD1 matches 7 bases. Germline V gene sequence: CDR1 SGHVS, CDR2 FNYEAQ. The CDR3 consists of 14 residues. The junction had 5 bases not matched to a gene; V was cut back by 5 bases and J by 2 bases. The CDR3 reads CASSRTGAQETQYF. Here the CDR3 DNA reads TGTGCCAGCAGCCGAACAGGGGCGCAAGAGACCCAGTACTTC. Together with reference TRBV7-6 and TRBJ2-5, the CDR3 gives the full variable domain: GAGVSQSPRYKVTKRGQDVALRCDPISGHVSLYWYRQALGQGPEFLTYFNYEAQQDKSGLPNDRFSAERPEGSISTLTIQRTEQRDSAMYRCASSRTGAQETQYFGPGTRLLVL.

The CDR3 here is CSAIPGLKTSTDTQYF. CDR3 DNA: TGCAGTGCTATCCCGGGACTCAAAACTAGCACAGATACGCAGTATTTT. The chain is built from TRBV20-1 and TRBJ2-3; D is perhaps TRBD2 (6 bases). The CDR3 is 16 amino acids. V lost 4 bases and J 0 bases, leaving 17 bases between the germline ends. Per germline, CDR1 DFQATT and CDR2 SNEGSKA (reference sequence).

V and J are TRBV7-9 and TRBJ1-4; D is unclear. Germline-derived CDR1 and CDR2 are SEHNR and FQNEAQ (reference sequence). The CDR3 has 11 amino acids. Between the trimmed V and J ends, which lost 6 bases and 5 bases, there was a span of 4 bases. Here the CDR3 reads CASRVNEKLFF. CDR3 sequence (DNA): TGTGCCAGCAGGGTGAATGAAAAACTGTTTTTT.

The chain employs TRBV14 and TRBJ1-1; no clear D. The CDR3 sequence is 15 residues long. Trimming shortened V by 0 bases and J by 1 base, and 9 bases separated the two germline ends. Germline V gives CDR1 SGHDN, CDR2 FVKESK. The CDR3 DNA follows: TGTGCCAGCAGCCAAGATCGGATTAGGAACACTGAAGCTTTCTTT. It is translated as CASSQDRIRNTEAFF.

This clonotype has a handful of counts. V usage is TRBV6-6 and J usage is TRBJ2-2, with 10 bases that match TRBD2. Per germline, CDR1 MNHNY and CDR2 SVGAGI (reference sequence). The CDR3 runs to 15 residues. The J segment lost 7 bases and the V segment lost 7 bases, leaving 9 bases of the junction unmatched. For the CDR3, the DNA is TGTGCCAGCAAATATAGCGGGAGGAGGAGCGGGGAGCTGTTTTTT. Translation: CASKYSGRRSGELFF.

This clonotype was picked up a small number of times. This rearrangement joins TRBV6-5 to TRBJ2-3; D possibly corresponds to TRBD2 (6 bases). This CDR3 comprises 17 residues. Trimming cost V 0 bases and J 3 bases, with 16 bases left between them. CDR1 is MNHEY, CDR2 SVGAGI, per germline. CDR3 region: CASSYSIVAGRTDTQYF. CDR3 DNA: TGTGCCAGCAGTTACTCGATAGTCGCGGGAAGGACAGATACGCAGTATTTT.

The CDR3 loop reads CASTLQSRGNTEAFF. For the CDR3, the DNA is TGCGCCAGCACCCTCCAGAGCCGGGGGAACACTGAAGCTTTCTTT. This sequence joins TRBV5-1 and TRBJ1-1; no clear D. Trimming took 6 bases from V and 1 from J, leaving 16 bases between them. Germline assignment: CDR1 SGHRS and CDR2 YFSETQ. The length of the CDR3 is 15 residues.

The chain couples TRBV28 to TRBJ2-7; TRBD2 matches 7 bases. CDR3 size: 14 residues. Per the germline V gene, CDR1 is MDHEN and CDR2 is SYDVKM. The V gene end was trimmed by 5 bases and the J gene end by 3 bases; junction bases not matched to a gene: 7. The CDR3 region is CASSPPPGGYEQYF. The CDR3, as DNA: TGTGCCAGCAGTCCACCCCCGGGGGGCTACGAGCAGTACTTC.

This clonotype was observed a handful of times. This chain links TRBV7-2 with TRBJ2-1; maybe TRBD2 (7 bases). Germline loops: CDR1 SGHTA, CDR2 FQGNSA. The V end was cut by 6 bases, the J end by 7 bases, with 10 bases between. CDR3 length: 12 amino acids. Here the CDR3 reads CASRRGGNEQFF. In DNA, the CDR3 is TGTGCCAGCAGGAGGGGGGGAAATGAGCAGTTCTTC. The variable domain in full, with the rest retrieved from reference TRBV7-2 and TRBJ2-1, is GAGVSQSPSNKVTEKGKDVELRCDPISGHTALYWYRQSLGQGLEFLIYFQGNSAPDKSGLPSDRFSAERTGGSVSTLTIQRTQQEDSAVYLCASRRGGNEQFFGPGTRLTVL.

This clonotype was found many times. The chain couples TRBV24-1 to TRBJ2-1, with 11 bases matching TRBD1. Germline values: CDR1 KGHDR, CDR2 SFDVKD. The J segment lost 2 bases and the V segment lost 5 bases, leaving 10 bases of the junction unmatched. The length of the CDR3 is 18 residues. The CDR3 sequence is CATSGSSPGQGAYNEQFF. Here the CDR3 DNA reads TGTGCCACCAGTGGTTCTTCCCCGGGACAGGGGGCCTACAATGAGCAGTTCTTC.

This clonotype has just a few counts. The chain employs TRBV12-3 or TRBV12-4 and TRBJ2-2; D is unresolved. V was cut by 2 bases and J by 4 bases, with 8 bases left in between. The CDR3 has 14 residues. CDR3 sequence: CASSLFFRTGELFF. CDR3 nucleotides: TGTGCCAGCAGTTTATTTTTCCGCACCGGGGAGCTGTTTTTT.

This clonotype was seen a handful of times. The rearrangement links TRBV10-3 to TRBJ2-1, with D tentatively TRBD1 (6 bases). Deletions cut 4 bases from V and 4 bases from J, with 20 bases between. The CDR3 length is 17 residues. CDR1 ENHRY and CDR2 SYGVKD come from the germline V gene. CDR3 loop: CAISAPGHMRNYNEQFF. For the CDR3, the DNA is TGTGCCATCAGTGCTCCGGGACACATGAGAAATTACAATGAGCAGTTCTTC.

The chain couples TRBV6-5 to TRBJ1-2, with D perhaps TRBD1 (5 bases). The length of the CDR3 is 14 residues. Trimming shortened V by 2 bases and J by 6 bases, and 13 bases separated the two germline ends. From germline, CDR1 is MNHEY and CDR2 SVGAGI. CDR3 amino acids: CASSYRGSFDGYTF. The CDR3, as DNA: TGTGCCAGCAGTTACCGGGGGTCGTTTGATGGCTACACCTTC.

This clonotype appeared a few times. This chain joins TRBV6-2 or TRBV6-3 and TRBJ2-1, with TRBD2 matching 8 bases. This CDR3 contains 13 residues. V dropped 4 bases and J dropped 6; count of bases not matched to a gene: 2. Germline CDR1 reads MNHEY; CDR2 reads SVGEGT. DNA of the CDR3: TGTGCCAGCAGTTGGACTAGCTCCAATGAGCAGTTCTTC. It encodes CASSWTSSNEQFF.

This clonotype was counted ten times or more. This chain's CDR3 is CASSQVSGASGNLRFYEQYF. As DNA, the CDR3 is TGTGCCAGCAGCCAAGTCAGCGGGGCTAGCGGGAACCTGAGGTTTTACGAGCAGTACTTC. The V gene is TRBV14, the J gene TRBJ2-7; 9 nucleotides line up with TRBD2. The CDR3 is 20 amino acids. The J segment lost 4 bases and the V segment lost 1 base, leaving 20 bases of the junction unmatched. Germline V gene sequence: CDR1 SGHDN, CDR2 FVKESK.

This sequence joins TRBV9 and TRBJ2-1, with a tentative D call TRBD2 (5 bases). The V gene lost 3 bases and the J gene lost 3 bases, with 13 bases spanning the gap. The CDR3 has 15 residues. The germline gives CDR1 SGDLS, CDR2 YYNGEE. For the CDR3, the DNA is TGTGCCAGCAGCGAATGGGGAGTTGTCTACAATGAGCAGTTCTTC. Translating gives CASSEWGVVYNEQFF.

This clonotype came up a few times. CDR3 DNA sequence: TGCAGTGCTAGTACCCCCTGGAGCTCCTATAATTCACCCCTCCACTTT. Protein product: CSASTPWSSYNSPLHF. The V and J genes are TRBV20-1 and TRBJ1-6, with D unclear. Germline CDR1 reads DFQATT; CDR2 reads SNEGSKA (reference sequence). The CDR3 has 16 residues. Deletions cut 3 bases from V and 0 bases from J, with 12 bases between.

The rearrangement joins TRBV29-1 to TRBJ2-3; tentative D call: TRBD2 (6 bases). The CDR3 runs to 12 residues. V gave up 8 bases and J gave up 1 base, with 10 bases separating them. Germline V gene sequence: CDR1 SQVTM, CDR2 ANQGSEA. The DNA for the CDR3 is TGCAGCCCCCAGCGGGGCACAGATACGCAGTATTTT. Translated: CSPQRGTDTQYF.

This clonotype occurred many times. The chain couples TRBV3-1 to TRBJ2-1; D call uncertain. Germline V CDR1 and CDR2: LGHDT, YNNKEL (reference sequence). The germline V and J ends were trimmed by 1 base and 5 bases, with 18 bases remaining between them. CDR3 size: 17 residues. CDR3 DNA: TGTGCCAGCAGCCAAGTGGCGGCTACGGTGGGTCACAATGAGCAGTTCTTC. Translation: CASSQVAATVGHNEQFF.

The chain carries TRBV20-1 and TRBJ1-5; TRBD1 might be the D (5 bases). The CDR3 runs to 14 residues. Between the trimmed V and J ends, which lost 5 bases and 4 bases, there was a span of 15 bases. The germline CDR1 and CDR2 sequences are DFQATT and SNEGSKA (reference sequence). The CDR3 sequence is CSAYIGVPNQPQHF. The CDR3 nucleotides read TGCAGTGCTTATATAGGGGTCCCGAATCAGCCCCAGCATTTT.

There are many counts of this clonotype. This chain joins TRBV27 and TRBJ2-1; a possible D gene is TRBD2 (5 bases). The CDR3 has 14 residues. Germline V gene data show CDR1 as MNHEY and CDR2 as SMNVEV (reference sequence). The ends were cut back, 2 bases at V and 4 bases at J, with 9 bases in the middle. Written as DNA, the CDR3 is TGTGCCAGCAGTTTACTAGCAGAATACAATGAGCAGTTCTTC. This gives the protein CASSLLAEYNEQFF.

The chain employs TRBV7-2 and TRBJ1-1; TRBD1 matches at 8 bases. The CDR3 is 13 amino acids. The V gene's germline CDR1 is SGHTA and CDR2 FQGNSA. The J segment lost 4 bases and the V segment lost 5 bases, leaving 3 bases of the junction unmatched. CDR3 protein: CASSVTGGTEAFF. CDR3 DNA sequence: TGTGCCAGCAGCGTTACAGGGGGCACTGAAGCTTTCTTT. Full variable domain (missing parts from reference TRBV7-2 and TRBJ1-1): GAGVSQSPSNKVTEKGKDVELRCDPISGHTALYWYRQSLGQGLEFLIYFQGNSAPDKSGLPSDRFSAERTGGSVSTLTIQRTQQEDSAVYLCASSVTGGTEAFFGQGTRLTVV.